Below, 8 T cell receptor beta chains from the same sample are listed, as sequenced in a study of shared clonotypes between healthy human individuals (dated by TCRdb to 2020 to 2021). The library was built by means of the immunoSEQ multiplex PCR assay. Not all clones reach the TCRdb copy of this immuneACCESS table, which keeps in-frame sequences only. Checked studies attribute under half of the gap to unresolved V genes and leave the rest unexplained. Counted in this sample were millions of clones; roughly 94% of them appeared once. 0.13% of the sample comes from the top ten. Sequenced: naive CD4+ T cells sorted from blood. The label giving this sample's cell subset or site can be read as: CD45RA+ positively selected. The receptor source for this set is a man aged 18 to 30 in good health.

The V call is TRBV7-2, the J call TRBJ1-5; 7 bases map to TRBD1. V was pared by 3 bases and J by 6 bases, with 5 bases of the junction left unmatched. CDR1 SGHTA and CDR2 FQGNSA come from the germline V gene. The CDR3 length is 14 residues. The CDR3 loop reads CASSFDRVSQPQHF. For the CDR3, the DNA is TGTGCCAGCAGCTTCGACAGGGTGTCTCAGCCCCAGCATTTT.

As for this clone: A read error is possible here, since a much larger clone lies one base away. Other nucleotide sequences in the sample specify the same CDR3. V and J are TRBV5-6 and TRBJ1-2, with 9 bases fitting TRBD1. V dropped 5 bases and J dropped 4; count of bases not matched to a gene: 3. This CDR3 spans 13 amino acids. Germline loops: CDR1 SGHDT, CDR2 YYEEEE. The CDR3 spells CASSPTGGYGYTF. The DNA of the CDR3 is TGTGCCAGCAGTCCGACAGGGGGCTATGGCTACACCTTC.

V usage is TRBV30 and J usage is TRBJ1-5, with a tentative D call TRBD1 (5 bases). The V end was cut by 2 bases, the J end by 5 bases, with 13 bases between. This CDR3 has 14 residues. Looked up from germline, CDR1 is GTSNPN and CDR2 is SVGIG (reference sequence). This CDR3 reads CAWSPPGGDQPQHF. The DNA for the CDR3 is TGTGCCTGGAGTCCCCCGGGGGGGGATCAGCCCCAGCATTTT.

The chain links TRBV6-1 to TRBJ1-5; 7 nucleotides agree with TRBD1. The CDR3 extends over 14 amino acids. In germline, CDR1 is MNHNS, CDR2 SASEGT. The J segment lost 3 bases and the V segment lost 6 bases, leaving 5 bases of the junction unmatched. The CDR3 is CASSRTGYNQPQHF. CDR3 bases: TGTGCCAGCAGCAGGACAGGTTACAATCAGCCCCAGCATTTT.

The chain has TRBV6-5 and TRBJ1-6; unclear D gene. Trimming took off 6 bases at V and 1 base at J, with 7 bases between the two ends. Germline V CDR1 and CDR2: MNHEY, SVGAGI. The CDR3 has 14 residues. This CDR3 is CASSQASYNSPLHF. In DNA, the CDR3 is TGTGCCAGCAGCCAGGCGTCCTATAATTCACCCCTCCACTTT.

The rearrangement joins TRBV6-5 to TRBJ2-3, with TRBD2 identical over 9 bases. CDR1 is MNHEY and CDR2 is SVGAGI in the germline V gene. J gave up 14 bases and V 0 bases, and 6 bases lay outside the gene matches. CDR3 size: 13 residues. The CDR3 coding sequence is TGTGCCAGCAGTTACTCTGCGGGAGGGAGATCGTATTTT. This translates into CASSYSAGGRSYF.

The V gene is TRBV25-1, the J gene TRBJ2-1, with a possible D match to TRBD2 (6 bases). The germline CDR1 and CDR2 sequences are MGHDK and SYGVNS. CDR3 size: 15 residues. V dropped 6 bases and J dropped 2 bases, with 14 bases sitting between them. The CDR3 is CASSLGGYTYNEQFF. The DNA for the CDR3 is TGTGCCAGCAGCTTGGGGGGATATACCTACAATGAGCAGTTCTTC.

The chain recombines TRBV29-1 with TRBJ1-5, with TRBD1 matching 12 bases. V gave up 7 bases and J gave up 7 bases; unmatched junction bases: 5. The CDR3 runs to 13 residues. CDR1 and CDR2 (germline): SQVTM, ANQGSEA. The DNA of the CDR3 is TGCAGCGCCGGGACAGGGGGCGGACAGCCCCAGCATTTT. Translating gives CSAGTGGGQPQHF. Full variable domain (missing parts from reference TRBV29-1 and TRBJ1-5): SAVISQKPSRDICQRGTSLTIQCQVDSQVTMMFWYRQQPGQSLTLIATANQGSEATYESGFVIDKFPISRPNLTFSTLTVSNMSPEDSSIYLCSAGTGGGQPQHFGDGTRLSIL.